A single sample is the source of the 19 T cell receptor beta chains below, sequenced in a study of CD8+CD57+ T cells in acquired aplastic anemia. Whoever was chosen for sequencing had shown CD8+CD57+ cell expansion by flow cytometry. Genomic DNA, serving as template, underwent TCR beta VDJ and CDR3 profiling. TCRdb analysed the reads with MiXCR anew, one entry per CDR3 protein. The sample yields about 250,000 distinct CDR3 sequences, more than 45% seen once. Sequencing was carried out using sorted CD4+, CD8+, or CD8+CD57+ T cells (not recorded which) from PBMCs. The receptors stem from a human donor with aplastic anemia.

With respect to this clonotype: Because the CDR3 is missing its conserved closing phenylalanine or tryptophan, this is likely a read error. The DNA is omitted, as the CDR3 cannot be located on it reliably, and the CDR3 follows TCRdb's listing. The chain links TRBV7-9 to TRBJ2-5; the tabulated D call, TRBD2, remains unverified against the DNA. Counting both end residues, the CDR3 totals 8 amino acids. Germline V CDR1 and CDR2: SEHNR, FQNEAQ (reference sequence). Here the CDR3 reads CASSPGTS.

The CDR3 region is CASSDSGDNQPQHF. CDR3 nucleotides: TGTGCCAGCAGTGACTCTGGGGACAATCAGCCCCAGCATTTT. This sequence joins TRBV6-4 and TRBJ1-5; the D is unclear. Trimming cost V 0 bases and J 3 bases, with 6 bases left between them. The CDR3 sequence is 14 residues long. Germline values: CDR1 MRHNA, CDR2 SNTAGT.

The chain couples TRBV7-9 to TRBJ1-4; D gene ambiguous. This CDR3 comprises 15 residues. Trimming pared 3 bases from V and 0 bases from J, leaving 8 bases between. Germline V CDR1 and CDR2: SEHNR, FQNEAQ (reference sequence). CDR3 nucleotides: TGTGCCAGCAGCTTTTGGAGTACAACTAATGAAAAACTGTTTTTT. It yields the protein CASSFWSTTNEKLFF.

The gene calls are TRBV2 and TRBJ2-7; 10 bases match TRBD1. The CDR3 length is 15 residues. Per germline, CDR1 SNHLY and CDR2 FYNNEI. The J segment lost 3 bases and the V segment lost 7 bases, leaving 9 bases of the junction unmatched. CDR3 sequence reads: CASNLDRGVIYEQYF. CDR3 nucleotide sequence: TGTGCCAGCAATTTGGACAGGGGGGTTATCTACGAGCAGTACTTC.

The chain couples TRBV9 to TRBJ2-7; 11 bases are shared with TRBD2. Germline loops: CDR1 SGDLS, CDR2 YYNGEE. The CDR3 contains 16 residues. V gave up 2 bases and J gave up 2 bases; unmatched junction bases: 6. CDR3 loop: CASSVGTSGPTYEQYF. CDR3 bases: TGTGCCAGCAGCGTGGGGACTAGCGGACCGACCTACGAGCAGTACTTC.

Remarks on this clonotype: Germline and junction disagree at one end, which may indicate a read error. The gene calls are TRBV10-3 and TRBJ2-3, with a weak D call TRBD2 (5 bases). The CDR3 has 17 residues. Germline V gives CDR1 ENHRY, CDR2 SYGVKD. The CDR3 is CAISESGQSSSTDTQYF. In nucleotides, the CDR3 is TGTGCCATCAGTGAGTCGGGCCAGAGTTCTAGCACGGATACGCAGTATTTT.

This clonotype was observed a handful of times. The rearrangement uses TRBV7-6 and TRBJ2-3; D is unclear. This CDR3 spans 15 amino acids. The germline V and J ends were trimmed by 1 base and 0 bases, with 8 bases remaining between them. Per germline, CDR1 SGHVS and CDR2 FNYEAQ. CDR3 sequence: CASSLDGASTDTQYF. CDR3 nucleotide sequence: TGTGCCAGCAGCTTAGACGGCGCTAGCACAGATACGCAGTATTTT.

This clonotype was picked up many times. CDR3 sequence reads: CASSSTSGYTDTQYF. The DNA for the CDR3 is TGTGCCAGCAGCTCGACTAGCGGATACACAGATACGCAGTATTTT. The chain has TRBV7-9 and TRBJ2-3; the match to TRBD2 covers 9 bases. The CDR3 has 15 amino acids. V lost 4 bases to trimming and J lost 2 bases; unmatched junction nucleotides: 4. Germline loops: CDR1 SEHNR, CDR2 FQNEAQ (reference sequence).

The chain uses TRBV5-1 and TRBJ1-5; D is ambiguous. There are 13 residues in the CDR3. Trimming left V 3 bases short and J 5 bases short, with 9 bases between. In germline, CDR1 is SGHRS, CDR2 YFSETQ. The CDR3 sequence: CASSSSDYQPQHF. In DNA, the CDR3 is TGCGCCAGCAGCTCGTCCGATTATCAGCCCCAGCATTTT.

The rearrangement joins TRBV13 to TRBJ1-6; D is perhaps TRBD1 (6 bases). The CDR3 is made up of 13 amino acids. V was trimmed by 5 bases and J by 9 bases, leaving 11 bases between them. Germline V CDR1 and CDR2: PRHDT, FYEKMQ (reference sequence). CDR3 loop: CASSTGFGSPLHF. CDR3 nucleotide sequence: TGTGCCAGCAGCACAGGGTTTGGTTCACCCCTCCACTTT.

This clonotype was observed at least ten times. The gene calls are TRBV5-6 and TRBJ2-2; a weak D match, TRBD1 (5 bases). The germline V gene encodes CDR1 SGHDT and CDR2 YYEEEE. Trimming stripped 4 bases from V and 1 base from J, with 8 bases between. The CDR3 is made up of 14 amino acids. CDR3 residues: CASSVTGNTGELFF. As DNA, the CDR3 is TGTGCCAGCAGCGTAACAGGGAACACCGGGGAGCTGTTTTTT. The entire variable domain, with the rest obtained from reference TRBV5-6 and TRBJ2-2, is as follows: DAGVTQSPTHLIKTRGQQVTLRCSPKSGHDTVSWYQQALGQGPQFIFQYYEEEERQRGNFPDRFSGHQFPNYSSELNVNALLLGDSALYLCASSVTGNTGELFFGEGSRLTVL.

The rearrangement links TRBV29-1 to TRBJ1-3; unclear D gene. The CDR3 is made up of 12 amino acids. Between the trimmed V and J ends, which lost 3 bases and 4 bases, there was a span of 7 bases. Germline V CDR1 and CDR2: SQVTM, ANQGSEA. DNA for the CDR3: TGCAGCGTTGAGGGGAACGGAAACACCATATATTTT. It is translated as CSVEGNGNTIYF. The full variable domain, with the rest looked up from reference TRBV29-1 and TRBJ1-3, is SAVISQKPSRDICQRGTSLTIQCQVDSQVTMMFWYRQQPGQSLTLIATANQGSEATYESGFVIDKFPISRPNLTFSTLTVSNMSPEDSSIYLCSVEGNGNTIYFGEGSWLTVV.

This clonotype was observed at least ten times. The chain uses TRBV12-3 or TRBV12-4 and TRBJ1-1; TRBD1 might be the D (6 bases). The CDR3 runs 15 residues. Trimming cost V 0 bases and J 3 bases, with 11 bases left between them. CDR3 bases: TGTGCCAGCAGTTTAGCCCCACAGGGAGACACTGAAGCTTTCTTT. This gives the protein CASSLAPQGDTEAFF.

This clonotype was found many times. The CDR3 end shows no conserved phenylalanine or tryptophan, and so a read error is likely. The DNA is left out, because the CDR3 cannot be placed on it with certainty; the CDR3 is given as TCRdb lists it. This rearrangement joins TRBV11-2 to TRBJ1-6; no DNA check was done on the table's D call, TRBD1. The CDR3 is 11 amino acids in total, end residues counted. CDR1 is SGHAT, CDR2 FQNNGV, per germline. CDR3 sequence: CASSPTGGFFI.

In the case of this clonotype: With a much larger clone just one base away, this may be a read error. The CDR3 here is CASSVTGRDGYTF. The CDR3 coding sequence is TGTGCCAGCAGTGTGACAGGGCGGGATGGCTACACCTTC. The chain recombines TRBV6-4 with TRBJ1-2; 7 nucleotides match TRBD1. Germline CDR1 reads MRHNA; CDR2 reads SNTAGT. Germline trimming cut 4 bases from V and 6 bases from J; bases unmatched to any gene: 5. CDR3 length: 13 residues.

This clonotype was seen repeatedly, ten times or more. The V gene is TRBV7-2, the J gene TRBJ2-7; 9 bases fit TRBD1. Unmatched junction bases numbered 10, after V lost 4 bases and J lost 3 bases. The CDR3 length is 16 residues. Germline assignment: CDR1 SGHTA and CDR2 FQGNSA. The CDR3 region has the DNA TGTGCCAGCAGCTCCGGGACAGGGTCTGACCGCTACGAGCAGTACTTC. Protein product: CASSSGTGSDRYEQYF.

The CDR3 is CAISPPCFLLLETQYF. The DNA for the CDR3 is TGTGCCATCAGTCCCCCCTGCTTTCTACTTTTGGAGACCCAGTACTTC. V usage is TRBV10-3 and J usage is TRBJ2-5; D gene ambiguous. V lost 5 bases and J 5 bases, leaving 21 bases between the germline ends. CDR1 ENHRY and CDR2 SYGVKD come from the germline V gene. This CDR3 contains 16 residues.

About this clonotype: A read error may be the cause here, since a much bigger clone is one base away. The conserved final phenylalanine or tryptophan is absent from the CDR3, which likely points to a read error. The chain has TRBV6-6 and TRBJ1-3; D call uncertain. Germline-derived CDR1 and CDR2 are MNHNY and SVGAGI (reference sequence). The CDR3 extends over 15 amino acids. Between the trimmed V and J ends, which lost 0 bases and 5 bases, there was a span of 11 bases. The CDR3 protein is CASSYSLDGRNTIYL. The CDR3 DNA follows: TGTGCCAGCAGTTACTCCCTGGACGGCAGAAACACCATATATCTT.

The chain carries TRBV7-9 and TRBJ1-6; 7 bases agree with TRBD1. Germline V gene data show CDR1 as SEHNR and CDR2 as FQNEAQ (reference sequence). This CDR3 is 14 amino acids long. Unmatched junction bases numbered 5, after V lost 3 bases and J lost 9 bases. CDR3 sequence (DNA): TGTGCCAGCAGCTTCGCAGGGGGAATTTCACCCCTCCACTTT. This codes for CASSFAGGISPLHF.